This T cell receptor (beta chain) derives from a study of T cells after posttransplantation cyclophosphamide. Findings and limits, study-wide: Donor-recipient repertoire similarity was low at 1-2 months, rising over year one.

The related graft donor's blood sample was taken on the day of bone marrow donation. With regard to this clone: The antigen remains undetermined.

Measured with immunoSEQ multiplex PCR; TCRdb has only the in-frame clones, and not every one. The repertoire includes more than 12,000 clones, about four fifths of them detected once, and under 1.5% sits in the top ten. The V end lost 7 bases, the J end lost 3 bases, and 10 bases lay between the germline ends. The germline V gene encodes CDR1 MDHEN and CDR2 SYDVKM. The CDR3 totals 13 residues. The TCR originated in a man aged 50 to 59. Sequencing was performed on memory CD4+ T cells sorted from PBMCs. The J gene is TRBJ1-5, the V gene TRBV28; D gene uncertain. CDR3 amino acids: CASTPPLNQPQHF. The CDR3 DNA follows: TGTGCCAGCACTCCCCCCCTCAATCAGCCCCAGCATTTT.